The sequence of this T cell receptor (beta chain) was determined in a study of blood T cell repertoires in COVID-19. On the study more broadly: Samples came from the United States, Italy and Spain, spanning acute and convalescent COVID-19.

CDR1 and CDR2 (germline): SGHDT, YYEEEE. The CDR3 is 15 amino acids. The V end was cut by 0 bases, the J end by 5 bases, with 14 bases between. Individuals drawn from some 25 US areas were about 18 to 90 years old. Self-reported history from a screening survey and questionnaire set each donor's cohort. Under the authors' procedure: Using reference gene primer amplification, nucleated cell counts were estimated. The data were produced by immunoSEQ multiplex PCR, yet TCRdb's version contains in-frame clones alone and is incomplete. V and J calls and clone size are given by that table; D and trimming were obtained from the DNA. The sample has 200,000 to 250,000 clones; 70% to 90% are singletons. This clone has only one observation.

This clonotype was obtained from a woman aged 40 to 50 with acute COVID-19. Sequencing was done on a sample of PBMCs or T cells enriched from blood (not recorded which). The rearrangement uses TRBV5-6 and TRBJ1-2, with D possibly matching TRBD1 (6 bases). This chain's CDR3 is CASSLASGQGYGYTF. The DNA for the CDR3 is TGTGCCAGCAGCTTGGCTTCCGGGCAGGGGTATGGCTACACCTTC.